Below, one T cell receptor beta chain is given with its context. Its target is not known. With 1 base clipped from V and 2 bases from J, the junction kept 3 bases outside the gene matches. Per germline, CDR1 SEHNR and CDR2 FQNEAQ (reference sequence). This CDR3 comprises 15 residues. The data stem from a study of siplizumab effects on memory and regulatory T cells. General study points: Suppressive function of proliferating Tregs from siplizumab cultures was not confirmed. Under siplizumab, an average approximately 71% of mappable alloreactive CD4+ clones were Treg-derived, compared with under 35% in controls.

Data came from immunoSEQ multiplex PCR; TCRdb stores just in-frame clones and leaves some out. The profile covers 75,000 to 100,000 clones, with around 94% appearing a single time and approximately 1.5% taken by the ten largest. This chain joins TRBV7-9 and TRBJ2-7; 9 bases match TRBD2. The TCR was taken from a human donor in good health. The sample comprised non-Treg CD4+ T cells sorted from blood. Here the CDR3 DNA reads TGTGCCAGCAGCTTAGGCGCTAGCGGGACCTACGAGCAGTACTTC. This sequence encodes CASSLGASGTYEQYF. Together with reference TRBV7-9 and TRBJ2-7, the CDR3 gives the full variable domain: DTGVSQNPRHKITKRGQNVTFRCDPISEHNRLYWYRQTLGQGPEFLTYFQNEAQLEKSRLLSDRFSAERPKGSFSTLEIQRTEQGDSAMYLCASSLGASGTYEQYFGPGTRLTVT.